These T cell receptor beta chains were read from a single sample in a study of T cell responses to AZD1222 COVID-19 vaccine. Only in-frame clones appear in the TCRdb table, and some are missing; sequencing was by immunoSEQ multiplex PCR. The sample has about 99,000 clones, approximately 90% seen once. The source was peripheral blood, collected 28 days after the second AZD1222 dose. All receptors derive from an adult who received the AZD1222 COVID-19 vaccine. Both conserved end residues are part of each CDR3. D genes are given only for firm matches. A clone size is listed for some rows: how often the clone was seen (once, few, many), or a class if it is expanded.

TRBD1 . TRBJ1-4 TRBV6-5 TGTGCCAGCAGTTCGACGCAGGGGGCGAAAAAACTGTTTTTT CASSSTQGAKKLFF
. once TRBJ1-5 TRBV28 TGTGCCAGCAGTTCCAGGGGTTTTTGGAGCAATCAGCCCCAGCATTTT CASSSRGFWSNQPQHF
TRBD1 . TRBJ2-1 TRBV5-4 TGTGCCAGCAGCATACCGACAGGGGGTGGCAATGAGCAGTTCTTC CASSIPTGGGNEQFF
TRBD1 . TRBJ1-5 TRBV3-1/TRBV3-2 TGTGCCAGCAGCCAAGCAGGGGGCGGCCAGCCCCAGCATTTT CASSQAGGGQPQHF
TRBD2 . TRBJ2-1 TRBV30 TGTGCCTGGAGTGGACTAGCGGGATTTCAGTTCTTC CAWSGLAGFQFF
. . TRBJ2-6 TRBV18 TGTGCCAGCTCGCTCGGGGCACCCAACCCGGGGATCTCTGGGGCCAACGTCCTGACTTTC CASSLGAPNPGISGANVLTF
. once TRBJ1-1 TRBV2 TGTGCCAGCAGGGCTACAGGGCTGGGGAACACTGAAGCTTTCTTT CASRATGLGNTEAFF
. . TRBJ1-1 TRBV19 TGTGCCAGTAGTATATCTCGAGGGTTGGATGAAGCTTTCTTT CASSISRGLDEAFF
. . TRBJ2-7 TRBV4-1 TGCGCCAGCAGCCAAGCTGGCCAGGGAATCCACGAGCAGTACTTC CASSQAGQGIHEQYF
. . TRBJ1-5 TRBV28 TGTGCCAGCAGTTTAGAGGGGTACAATCAGCCCCAGCATTTT CASSLEGYNQPQHF
TRBD1 once TRBJ2-7 TRBV6-5 TGTGCCAGCAGGCGACAGGGGACCAACGAGCAGTACTTC CASRRQGTNEQYF
. . TRBJ1-5 TRBV11-2 TGTGCCAGCAGCGGCCCTGAGGGCAATCAGCCCCAGCATTTT CASSGPEGNQPQHF
. . TRBJ2-5 TRBV5-5 TGTGCCAGCAGCACGCACGGGCAAGAGACCCAGTACTTC CASSTHGQETQYF
. . TRBJ1-1 TRBV7-3 TGTGCCAGCAGCTTATACCCAGGGAGGAACACTGAAGCTTTCTTT CASSLYPGRNTEAFF
. . TRBJ1-2 TRBV28 TGTGCCAGCAGTTTATCCCGCTATGGCTACACCTTC CASSLSRYGYTF
. . TRBJ2-6 TRBV18 TGTGCCAGCTCACCGGGGACACCTGGGGCCAACGTCCTGACTTTC CASSPGTPGANVLTF
. once TRBJ1-6 TRBV6-4 TGTGCCAGCAGTGAGGGCGGCGATAATTCACCCCTCCACTTT CASSEGGDNSPLHF
TRBD2 few TRBJ2-7 TRBV6-5 TGTGCCAGCAGTTACACTAGCGGGACCTCCTACGAGCAGTACTTC CASSYTSGTSYEQYF
. . TRBJ1-2 TRBV20-1 TGCAGTGCTAGGGGGCGTGGCTACACCTTC CSARGRGYTF
TRBD2 . TRBJ2-3 TRBV7-6 TGTGCCAGCAGCTTAGGCTTCGGGACTAGCGGGTCCACAGATACGCAGTATTTT CASSLGFGTSGSTDTQYF
. . TRBJ2-5 TRBV6-5 TGTGCCAGTGAGGTTGGGAGCACACAAGAGACCCAGTACTTC CASEVGSTQETQYF
TRBD1 . TRBJ1-5 TRBV11-1 TGTGCCAGCAGCCGGCTCCCGGGACAGGGGGATCAGCCCCAGCATTTT CASSRLPGQGDQPQHF
. . TRBJ1-4 TRBV28 TGTGCCAGCAGTTTCCGGGGACGGCCAACTAATGAAAAACTGTTTTTT CASSFRGRPTNEKLFF
. . TRBJ1-4 TRBV7-9 TGTGCCAGCAGCTTAGGTGGGGGGCTGGGGGAAAAACTGTTTTTT CASSLGGGLGEKLFF
TRBD1 . TRBJ1-1 TRBV5-1 TGCGCCAGCAGCTTGCAGGGGGCCACAAACACTGAAGCTTTCTTT CASSLQGATNTEAFF
TRBD1 . TRBJ1-1 TRBV24-1 TGTGCCACCAGCCCAACCGGGACAGCAAACACTGAAGCTTTCTTT CATSPTGTANTEAFF
TRBD1 . TRBJ1-5 TRBV7-2 TGTGCCAGCAGCTTTGGGACAGTCAATCAGCCCCAGCATTTT CASSFGTVNQPQHF
. . TRBJ1-3 TRBV5-1 TGCGCCAGCAGCGACGGACGCTCTGGAAACACCATATATTTT CASSDGRSGNTIYF
. few TRBJ2-5 TRBV11-2 TGTGCCAGCAGCTTTGGCCAGGGAGAGACCCAGTACTTC CASSFGQGETQYF
. . TRBJ1-1 TRBV3-1/TRBV3-2 TGTGCCAGCAGCCCTAGAATCGGGGGCAGGAACACTGAAGCTTTCTTT CASSPRIGGRNTEAFF
. . TRBJ2-7 TRBV15 TGTGCCACCAGCAGAGAAAGGGCCTCGTACGAGCAGTACTTC CATSRERASYEQYF
TRBD1 . TRBJ1-2 TRBV30 TGTGCCTGGGGAAAGACAGGGGAGGGCTATGGCTACACCTTC CAWGKTGEGYGYTF
. few TRBJ1-1 TRBV18 TGTGCCAGCTCGTCCGGAGAGAACACTGAAGCTTTCTTT CASSSGENTEAFF
. . TRBJ2-7 TRBV5-6 TGTGCCAGCAGCTTGGCCGGCACCTCCTACGAGCAGTACTTC CASSLAGTSYEQYF
. . TRBJ2-6 TRBV6-1 TGTGCCAGCAGTGAGGGGCAGTCTGGGGCCAACGTCCTGACTTTC CASSEGQSGANVLTF
TRBD2 . TRBJ2-3 TRBV10-3 TGTGCCATCAGTGAGTCCGGCGGGAGTGCAGATACGCAGTATTTT CAISESGGSADTQYF
. . TRBJ2-3 TRBV5-1 TGCGCCAGCAGCTTGGGGCAGCGCTTTAGCACAGATACGCAGTATTTT CASSLGQRFSTDTQYF
. . TRBJ1-6 TRBV27 TGTGCCAGCAGCTCATCGAGAAGGAGCTCCTATAATTCACCCCTCCACTTT CASSSSRRSSYNSPLHF
. . TRBJ2-1 TRBV10-1 TGCGCCAGCAGTAGGACGCGGTCGTCGTACAATGAGCAGTTCTTC CASSRTRSSYNEQFF
TRBD1 . TRBJ2-1 TRBV24-1 TGTGCCACCAGTGTAAGGCCAGGGGGCGCGAAGGTATACAATGAGCAGTTCTTC CATSVRPGGAKVYNEQFF
TRBD1 . TRBJ1-3 TRBV11-2 TGTGCCAGCAGCTTTCGTAGGGGACAGGGACGGACTGGAAACACCATATATTTT CASSFRRGQGRTGNTIYF
. once TRBJ1-1 TRBV19 TGTGCCAGTAGTCACCGCGGGCAGAACACTGAAGCTTTCTTT CASSHRGQNTEAFF
. . TRBJ2-1 TRBV6-5 TGTGCCAGCAGTCAATACACGGGCTCCTACAATGAGCAGTTCTTC CASSQYTGSYNEQFF
TRBD1 . TRBJ1-1 TRBV7-3 TGTGCCAGCAGAAGGGACAGGAACACTGAAGCTTTCTTT CASRRDRNTEAFF
TRBD1 . TRBJ1-6 TRBV18 TGTGCCAGCTCGCGGACAGGGGCTGAGGATTCACCCCTCCACTTT CASSRTGAEDSPLHF
TRBD2 . TRBJ2-1 TRBV5-8 TGTGCCAGCAGCAGAGGACTAGGATGGGACAATGAGCAGTTCTTC CASSRGLGWDNEQFF
. . TRBJ1-3 TRBV28 TGTGCCAGCAGTTTTGCCCGGAGCGAAGGAAACACCATATATTTT CASSFARSEGNTIYF
. . TRBJ2-3 TRBV19 TGTGCCAGTAGTACCCGGACAGATACGCAGTATTTT CASSTRTDTQYF
TRBD2 . TRBJ2-7 TRBV2 TGTGCCAGCAGTCACGAGCGGGAGAGGGTCACCTACGAGCAGTACTTC CASSHERERVTYEQYF
. . TRBJ2-2 TRBV5-4 TGTGCCAGCAGCTCCCTAGGTACGAACACCGGGGAGCTGTTTTTT CASSSLGTNTGELFF
. . TRBJ1-3 TRBV6-5 TGTGCCAGCAGACCTCCAGGAGTCTCTGGAAACACCATATATTTT CASRPPGVSGNTIYF
TRBD1 . TRBJ1-1 TRBV5-6 TGTGCCAGCAGCTCATTAGACAGGGGAGCTTTCTTT CASSSLDRGAFF
. . TRBJ1-1 TRBV2 TGTGCCAGCGGCGGAGTGGGAGCCTCGAACACTGAAGCTTTCTTT CASGGVGASNTEAFF
. . TRBJ1-4 TRBV2 TGTGCCAGCAGGGATCGGGGCGCCTCAACTAATGAAAAACTGTTTTTT CASRDRGASTNEKLFF
TRBD1 . TRBJ1-2 TRBV6-5 TGTGCCAGCAGTAACGACAGGGCACCCTATGGCTACACCTTC CASSNDRAPYGYTF